This T cell receptor beta chain was recovered during a study of response to subunit inactivated influenza vaccine. Study observations and caveats: Each seasonal influenza vaccination recruits few new T cells, the authors suggested.

To note about this clonotype: Its antigen is still unknown.

The CDR3 covers 14 residues. Germline V lookup: CDR1 DFQATT, CDR2 SNEGSKA (reference sequence). Trimming cost V 0 bases and J 6 bases; bases outside gene matches: 4. TCRdb reprocessed the RT-PCR reads with MiXCR, giving one entry per CDR3 protein. The sample yields about 530,000 distinct CDR3 sequences, 13% seen once. The rearrangement links TRBV20-1 to TRBJ1-1; 10 nucleotides match TRBD1. This specimen was PBMCs from blood, taken 40 to 50 days after vaccination. The TCR was taken from a man in his forties or fifties who received an inactivated influenza vaccine. This chain's CDR3 is CSARDGTGVAEAFF. The CDR3 nucleotides read TGCAGTGCTAGAGATGGGACAGGGGTGGCTGAAGCTTTCTTT.